This T cell receptor (beta chain) was observed in a study of shared clonotypes between healthy human individuals. Points from the study as a whole: Some naive CD4 clonotypes, 4% to 6%, turned up in common across a handful of donors.

V was pared by 0 bases and J by 7 bases, with 12 bases between. The germline V gene encodes CDR1 LNHNV and CDR2 YYDKDF (reference sequence). The CDR3 has 14 amino acids. Measured with immunoSEQ multiplex PCR; TCRdb has only the in-frame clones, and not every one. The sample includes approximately 1,500,000 clones, roughly 96% seen only once; the top ten take about 1%. Worth noting for this clone: What it binds is not known.

The origin of this receptor is a young man in good health. This rearrangement joins TRBV15 to TRBJ2-5, with D possibly matching TRBD1 (6 bases). The material sequenced was naive CD4+ T cells sorted from blood. Subset here: CD45RA+ positively selected. The CDR3 nucleotides are TGTGCCACCAGCAGAGATGTACAGGGTGGGACCCAGTACTTC. This translates into CATSRDVQGGTQYF. Full variable domain (outside the CDR3, taken from reference TRBV15 and TRBJ2-5): DAMVIQNPRYQVTQFGKPVTLSCSQTLNHNVMYWYQQKSSQAPKLLFHYYDKDFNNEADTPDNFQSRRPNTSFCFLDIRSPGLGDTAMYLCATSRDVQGGTQYFGPGTRLLVL.